Given below is one T cell receptor (beta chain) in context. The table came from immunoSEQ multiplex PCR; TCRdb's copy has only in-frame clones and leaves some out. The repertoire has 50,000 to 65,000 clones, less than 90% of them found once; the top ten carry about 16%. The sample belongs to a study of blood T cell repertoires in COVID-19. This clonotype originated in a man in his 60s with COVID-19, enrolled during active disease. Specimen: peripheral blood.

CDR3 loop: CASSPGLAGPRSTDTQYF. CDR3 in DNA: TGCGCCAGCAGCCCGGGACTAGCGGGACCCAGGAGCACAGATACGCAGTATTTT. This sequence joins TRBV4-1 and TRBJ2-3; 13 bases agree with TRBD2. Germline V gene data show CDR1 as MGHRA and CDR2 as YSYEKL. CDR3 length: 18 residues. Trimming took 4 bases from V and 0 from J; bases not matched to a gene: 7.